These 11 T cell receptor beta chains were sequenced from one sample in a study of blood T cell repertoires in COVID-19. Generated by immunoSEQ multiplex PCR, the TCRdb table keeps only in-frame clones and is missing some. The sample carries 210,000 or so clones, 75% to 90% recorded once. The source material was PBMCs or T cells enriched from blood (not recorded which). These receptors all come from a woman in her 30s who had been exposed to COVID-19.

This clone showed up just once. The sample holds other DNA sequences that translate to the same CDR3. The J gene is TRBJ1-5, the V gene TRBV7-2, with D possibly matching TRBD1 (6 bases). Trimming took off 4 bases at V and 4 bases at J, with 8 bases between the two ends. The CDR3 runs to 13 residues. Germline V gives CDR1 SGHTA, CDR2 FQGNSA. The CDR3 DNA sequence: TGTGCCAGCAGCTGGGACACGAATCAGCCCCAGCATTTT. Translated: CASSWDTNQPQHF.

The chain combines TRBV28 with TRBJ2-5, with 8 nucleotides matching TRBD2. J gave up 3 bases and V 8 bases, and 11 bases lay outside the gene matches. The length of the CDR3 is 15 residues. Per germline, CDR1 MDHEN and CDR2 SYDVKM. CDR3 in DNA: TGTGCCAGCTGTACTAGCGGCCAGAAGGAAGAGACCCAGTACTTC. This gives the protein CASCTSGQKEETQYF. Looking up the rest from reference TRBV28 and TRBJ2-5 gives the full variable domain: DVKVTQSSRYLVKRTGEKVFLECVQDMDHENMFWYRQDPGLGLRLIYFSYDVKMKEKGDIPEGYSVSREKKERFSLILESASTNQTSMYLCASCTSGQKEETQYFGPGTRLLVL.

J is TRBJ1-3 and V is TRBV12-3 or TRBV12-4; the D is unclear. The CDR3 runs to 13 residues. V lost 3 bases to trimming and J lost 6 bases, with 9 bases between them. CDR3 amino acids: CASSFRHINTIYF. The CDR3 DNA reads TGTGCCAGCAGTTTTCGCCACATAAACACCATATATTTT.

This clone was counted once. The chain carries TRBV6-5 and TRBJ2-4; 7 nucleotides line up with TRBD2. The CDR3 loop spans 15 amino acids. V was pared by 4 bases and J by 6 bases, with 9 bases of the junction left unmatched. In germline, CDR1 is MNHEY, CDR2 SVGAGI. CDR3 nucleotides: TGTGCCAGCAGTTCCTTCCCGACGGGAGGAAACATTCAGTACTTC. Translated: CASSSFPTGGNIQYF.

The genes are TRBV20-1 and TRBJ2-1; D is ambiguous. Trimming removed 4 bases at V and 4 bases at J, with 5 bases between. Germline V gene sequence: CDR1 DFQATT, CDR2 SNEGSKA (reference sequence). CDR3 size: 11 residues. In DNA form, the CDR3 reads TGCAGTGCTACCGGGTACAATGAGCAGTTCTTC. The encoded protein is CSATGYNEQFF.

The chain joins TRBV10-1 to TRBJ2-2; unclear D gene. The CDR3 extends over 13 amino acids. Trimming pared 6 bases from V and 0 bases from J, leaving 5 bases between. Germline CDR1 is WNHNN and CDR2 is SYGVQD (reference sequence). The CDR3 protein is CASRQSNTGELFF. For the CDR3, the DNA is TGCGCCAGCAGACAATCGAACACCGGGGAGCTGTTTTTT.

The gene calls are TRBV4-1 and TRBJ1-2, with 8 nucleotides matching TRBD1. After removal of 0 bases from V and 2 bases from J, the junction contained 8 bases not matched to a gene. CDR1 is MGHRA, CDR2 YSYEKL, per germline. The CDR3 has 17 residues. This CDR3 reads CASSQEPLGTGNYGYTF. The CDR3 nucleotides read TGCGCCAGCAGCCAAGAACCCCTCGGGACAGGCAACTATGGCTACACCTTC.

The rearrangement links TRBV3-1 (or the pseudogene TRBV3-2) to TRBJ1-2; TRBD1 matches at 8 bases. This CDR3 region has 16 residues. Germline V CDR1 and CDR2: LGHDT, YNNKEL (reference sequence). With V trimmed by 4 bases and J by 8 bases, 15 bases remained unmatched. This CDR3 is CASSLISGGGVGGYTF. The CDR3 nucleotides read TGTGCCAGCAGCCTGATCTCAGGGGGCGGTGTTGGCGGCTACACCTTC.

In this sample, this clone turned up once. V usage is TRBV5-6 and J usage is TRBJ2-5; D is perhaps TRBD2 (5 bases). Germline CDR1 SGHDT, CDR2 YYEEEE. The CDR3 has 13 residues. V lost 1 base to trimming and J lost 7 bases, with 11 bases between them. The CDR3 DNA reads as TGTGCCAGCAGCTTGCCCGGGGTCGGGACCCAGTACTTC. Translation: CASSLPGVGTQYF. Variable domain in full (rest from reference TRBV5-6 and TRBJ2-5): DAGVTQSPTHLIKTRGQQVTLRCSPKSGHDTVSWYQQALGQGPQFIFQYYEEEERQRGNFPDRFSGHQFPNYSSELNVNALLLGDSALYLCASSLPGVGTQYFGPGTRLLVL.

This rearrangement joins TRBV19 to TRBJ1-3; perhaps TRBD1 as D (6 bases). With 10 bases removed from V and 0 bases from J, the gap between germline ends came to 16 bases. CDR1 and CDR2 (germline): LNHDA, SQIVND (reference sequence). The CDR3 loop spans 15 amino acids. CDR3 sequence reads: CATRRGTFSGNTIYF. The DNA for the CDR3 is TGTGCCACCCGAAGGGGGACCTTCTCTGGAAACACCATATATTTT.

CDR3 sequence reads: CTSSRPIPSTGSRNTGELFF. In nucleotides, the CDR3 is TGCACCAGCAGCCGGCCAATTCCTTCGACAGGTTCAAGAAACACCGGGGAGCTGTTTTTT. The chain couples TRBV1 to TRBJ2-2; the table names TRBD1, a call not compared with the DNA. TRBV1 is recorded as a pseudogene. The CDR3 sequence is 20 residues long.